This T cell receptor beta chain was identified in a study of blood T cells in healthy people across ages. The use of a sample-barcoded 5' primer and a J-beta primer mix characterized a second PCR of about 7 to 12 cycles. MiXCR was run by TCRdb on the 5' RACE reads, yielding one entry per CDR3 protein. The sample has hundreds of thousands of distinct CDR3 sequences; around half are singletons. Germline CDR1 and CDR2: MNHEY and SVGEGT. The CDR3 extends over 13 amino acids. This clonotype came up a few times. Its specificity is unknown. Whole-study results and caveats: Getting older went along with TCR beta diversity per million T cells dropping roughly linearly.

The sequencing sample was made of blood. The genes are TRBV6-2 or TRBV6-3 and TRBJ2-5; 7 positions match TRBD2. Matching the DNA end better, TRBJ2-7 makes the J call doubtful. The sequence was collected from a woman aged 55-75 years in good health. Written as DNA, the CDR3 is TGTGCCAGCAGATGGACTAGTTTCCACGAGCAGTACTTC. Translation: CASRWTSFHEQYF.